This T cell receptor (beta chain) came from a study of T cells in Graves' hyperthyroidism and ophthalmopathy. Overall study findings and caveats: Ophthalmopathy, which appeared later, was predicted by the model a median about 6 months before onset.

Germline V lookup: CDR1 DFQATT, CDR2 SNEGSKA (reference sequence). V was trimmed by 1 base and J by 3 bases, leaving 10 bases between them. This CDR3 region has 15 residues. Notes on this clonotype: Its antigen is still unknown.

TCR beta CDR3 sequences were amplified from RNA transcripts. In the first-round RT-PCR of the TCR CDR3, the HTBI primer set was used. TCRdb re-called the multiplex PCR reads with MiXCR, one entry per CDR3 protein. The data contain more than 350,000 distinct CDR3 sequences, under 15% of them singletons. Sample: blood. The chain joins TRBV20-1 to TRBJ1-6, with D maybe TRBD1 (5 bases). This receptor was identified in a woman aged 25 to 39 with Graves' hyperthyroidism. The CDR3 reads CSARGSTGYNSPLHF. The CDR3 nucleotides read TGCAGTGCTAGAGGGTCCACAGGCTATAATTCACCCCTCCACTTT.